This TCR beta chain was found in a study of blood T cell repertoires in COVID-19. Study summary: T cells, B-cell-depleted T cells, or PBMCs supplied cDNA or gDNA.

CDR1 is MGHRA and CDR2 is YSYEKL in the germline V gene. CDR3 length: 17 residues. V lost 1 base and J 3 bases, leaving 16 bases between the germline ends. This clone has just a few counts. Original data processing: For nucleated cells, counts were estimated from reference gene primer amplification. The table came from immunoSEQ multiplex PCR; TCRdb's copy has only in-frame clones and leaves some out. D and trimming come from the DNA, and the V and J calls and clone size come from that table. The sample lists 100,000 to 150,000 clones; about nine tenths were seen once. The sample was peripheral blood. The chain carries TRBV4-1 and TRBJ1-3; D possibly corresponds to TRBD1 (6 bases). The TCR sequence derives from a woman between 70 and 85 years old with COVID-19, enrolled during active disease. CDR3 sequence reads: CASSQGSGQNGGNTIYF. Here the CDR3 DNA reads TGCGCCAGCAGCCAAGGCTCCGGACAGAACGGTGGAAACACCATATATTTT.